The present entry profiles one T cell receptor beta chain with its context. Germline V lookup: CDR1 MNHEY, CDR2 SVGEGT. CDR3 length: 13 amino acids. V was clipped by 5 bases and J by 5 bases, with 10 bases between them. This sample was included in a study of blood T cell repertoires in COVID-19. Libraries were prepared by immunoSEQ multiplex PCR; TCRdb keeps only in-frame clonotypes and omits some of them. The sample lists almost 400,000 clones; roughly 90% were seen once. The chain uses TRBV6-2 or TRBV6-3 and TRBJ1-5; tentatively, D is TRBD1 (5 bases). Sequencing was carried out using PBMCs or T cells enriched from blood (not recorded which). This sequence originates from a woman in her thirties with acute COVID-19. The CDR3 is CASSGAEDQPQHF. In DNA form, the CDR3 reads TGTGCCAGCAGTGGGGCAGAAGATCAGCCCCAGCATTTT.